One sample yielded the 20 T cell receptor beta chains listed below, sequenced in a study of shared clonotypes between healthy human individuals. Sequencing used immunoSEQ multiplex PCR; TCRdb keeps in-frame clones, though not all of them. The top ten hold over 1.3% of the sample, which has about a million clones, roughly 75% seen once. Sample: memory CD4+ T cells sorted from blood. Subset reported: CD45RA-negative fraction. The receptor source for this set is a man in his late teens or twenties in good health.

The rearrangement joins TRBV10-2 to TRBJ2-7; D is possibly TRBD2 (6 bases). Germline loops: CDR1 WSHSY, CDR2 SAAADI. The CDR3 runs to 19 residues. The ends were cut back, 6 bases at V and 6 bases at J, with 33 bases in the middle. In DNA form, the CDR3 reads TGCGCCAGCAGACCCTCGGTTGGGCGGGGACTCAACACCGTCGGCGAGCAGTACTTC. The encoded protein is CASRPSVGRGLNTVGEQYF.

The V and J genes are TRBV28 and TRBJ2-7, with D perhaps being TRBD1 or TRBD2 (5 bases each). CDR1 is MDHEN, CDR2 SYDVKM, per germline. V lost 7 bases to trimming and J lost 1 base, with 17 bases between them. This CDR3 comprises 15 residues. The CDR3 bases are TGTGCCAGCAACTCTCCCCGGGGACGGTCCTACGAGCAGTACTTC. As protein: CASNSPRGRSYEQYF.

The V call is TRBV4-1, the J call TRBJ2-2, with 9 nucleotides matching TRBD1. Germline CDR1 is MGHRA and CDR2 is YSYEKL. The CDR3 has 17 residues. The V gene end was trimmed by 2 bases and the J gene end by 7 bases; junction bases not matched to a gene: 11. The CDR3 sequence: CASSQPRPGQGIGELFF. CDR3 DNA: TGCGCCAGCAGCCAACCTCGACCGGGACAGGGAATCGGGGAGCTGTTTTTT.

The chain has TRBV7-9 and TRBJ2-1; 14 nucleotides line up with TRBD2. Germline V gene data show CDR1 as SEHNR and CDR2 as FQNEAQ (reference sequence). CDR3 length: 14 amino acids. V trimming: 5 bases; J trimming: 10 bases; junction bases outside the gene matches: 4. The CDR3 protein is CASSRLAGGLEQFF. CDR3 nucleotide sequence: TGTGCCAGCAGCCGACTAGCGGGGGGGCTGGAGCAGTTCTTC.

This chain connects TRBV30 to TRBJ2-2; 8 bases fit TRBD1. The V segment lost 4 bases and the J segment 2 bases; nucleotides outside the gene matches: 0. Germline V gene data show CDR1 as GTSNPN and CDR2 as SVGIG (reference sequence). This CDR3 is built from 13 residues. The CDR3 coding sequence is TGTGCCTGGACAGGGGGCAACACCGGGGAGCTGTTTTTT. This encodes CAWTGGNTGELFF.

This chain connects TRBV11-2 to TRBJ2-7, with unresolved D. Per the germline V gene, CDR1 is SGHAT and CDR2 is FQNNGV. Between the trimmed V and J ends, which lost 2 bases and 3 bases, there was a span of 11 bases. This CDR3 comprises 14 residues. CDR3 loop: CASSLSRSGYEQYF. The DNA of the CDR3 is TGTGCCAGCAGCTTATCTCGGTCAGGCTACGAGCAGTACTTC.

The chain uses TRBV6-1 and TRBJ1-1, with 10 bases lining up with TRBD1. Per the germline V gene, CDR1 is MNHNS and CDR2 is SASEGT. V lost 4 bases, J lost 4 bases, and 6 bases stayed unmatched. The CDR3 sequence is 15 residues long. The CDR3 protein is CASSGGQGRSTEAFF. The CDR3 coding sequence is TGTGCCAGCAGTGGGGGACAGGGGCGGAGCACTGAAGCTTTCTTT.

This chain connects TRBV19 to TRBJ1-4; no reliable D call. Germline CDR1 is LNHDA and CDR2 is SQIVND (reference sequence). V was clipped by 3 bases and J by 5 bases, with 13 bases between them. The length of the CDR3 is 15 residues. This CDR3 reads CASSISARPNEKLFF. CDR3 coding DNA: TGTGCCAGTAGTATCAGCGCCCGGCCCAATGAAAAACTGTTTTTT.

V usage is TRBV21-1 and J usage is TRBJ1-2; the listed D gene, TRBD1, was not tested against the DNA. TRBV21-1 represents a pseudogene. CDR3 size: 17 residues. Here the CDR3 DNA reads TGTGCCAGCAGCAAAGCGCGCATCGAGGGGGAATGCTATGGCTACACCTTC. It translates to CASSKARIEGECYGYTF.

CDR3 sequence: CASSIVGTGDNYEQYF. DNA of the CDR3: TGTGCCAGTAGTATAGTCGGGACAGGGGATAACTACGAGCAGTACTTC. The chain combines TRBV19 with TRBJ2-7, with 10 nucleotides matching TRBD1. CDR1 LNHDA and CDR2 SQIVND come from the germline V gene (reference sequence). The length of the CDR3 is 16 residues. Losses at the gene ends were 1 base for V and 3 bases for J; bases not matched to a gene: 6.

This sequence joins TRBV19 and TRBJ1-5; TRBD1 matches at 9 bases. The J segment lost 5 bases and the V segment lost 7 bases, leaving 9 bases of the junction unmatched. Per germline, CDR1 LNHDA and CDR2 SQIVND (reference sequence). The CDR3 totals 15 residues. The CDR3 nucleotides read TGTGCCAGTACCGAAAACAGGGGGCTAGATCAGCCCCAGCATTTT. This gives the protein CASTENRGLDQPQHF.

The rearrangement joins TRBV25-1 to TRBJ1-2; the D gene is possibly TRBD1 (5 bases). Between the trimmed V and J ends, which lost 1 base and 2 bases, there was a span of 11 bases. The CDR3 runs 15 residues. From germline, CDR1 is MGHDK and CDR2 SYGVNS. The CDR3 sequence is CASSEFSGSNYGYTF. The CDR3 DNA reads as TGTGCCAGCAGTGAATTCTCAGGGTCCAACTATGGCTACACCTTC.

V is TRBV5-1 and J is TRBJ1-1; D ambiguous. Trimming left V 3 bases short and J 0 bases short, with 12 bases between. Germline CDR1 reads SGHRS; CDR2 reads YFSETQ. The CDR3 spans 15 residues. The CDR3 region has the DNA TGCGCCAGCAGCTATGGCCGCCCCATGAACACTGAAGCTTTCTTT. Translation gives CASSYGRPMNTEAFF.

In this sample, this clone turned up many times. The gene calls are TRBV15 and TRBJ1-2; no definite D call. Per the germline V gene, CDR1 is LNHNV and CDR2 is YYDKDF (reference sequence). The CDR3 sequence is 14 residues long. V lost 0 bases, J lost 7 bases, and 12 bases lay in between. In DNA form, the CDR3 reads TGTGCCACCAGCAGAGACAGGTCGGCGGGTGGCTACACCTTC. Encoded protein: CATSRDRSAGGYTF.

CDR3 nucleotides: TGTGCCAGCAGTTACTCGACCAATCAGCCCCAGCATTTT. Its protein is CASSYSTNQPQHF. This sequence joins TRBV6-6 and TRBJ1-5; no firm D call. CDR3 size: 13 residues. Germline loops: CDR1 MNHNY, CDR2 SVGAGI (reference sequence). The V end was cut by 0 bases, the J end by 3 bases, with 3 bases between.

This clone appeared a few times. One base away lies a much larger clone, so this may be a sequencing read error. The same CDR3 arises from other DNA sequences in this sample as well. This rearrangement joins TRBV30 to TRBJ2-5; D call uncertain. The V end was cut by 1 base, the J end by 5 bases, with 5 bases between. The CDR3 runs to 11 residues. Germline lookup yields CDR1 GTSNPN and CDR2 SVGIG (reference sequence). For the CDR3, the DNA is TGTGCCTGGAGTGAAGGGGAGACCCAGTACTTC. The encoded protein is CAWSEGETQYF.

V usage is TRBV7-9 and J usage is TRBJ2-5; D uncertain. V dropped 2 bases and J dropped 4 bases, with 14 bases sitting between them. Germline V CDR1 and CDR2: SEHNR, FQNEAQ (reference sequence). The CDR3 loop spans 15 amino acids. CDR3 amino acids: CASSLSRGKSETQYF. CDR3 coding DNA: TGTGCCAGCAGCTTAAGCCGTGGGAAATCAGAGACCCAGTACTTC.

This chain uses TRBV6-6 with TRBJ1-1; no clear D gene. Looked up from germline, CDR1 is MNHNY and CDR2 is SVGAGI (reference sequence). Trimming removed 5 bases at V and 2 bases at J, with 9 bases between. The CDR3 loop spans 13 amino acids. CDR3 coding DNA: TGTGCCAGCAGTCGACAAGTAAACACTGAAGCTTTCTTT. Translation: CASSRQVNTEAFF.

This clone was seen once. The V gene is TRBV18, the J gene TRBJ1-3, with D maybe TRBD1 (6 bases). Trimming pared 2 bases from V and 3 bases from J, leaving 17 bases between. The CDR3 is 17 residues long. Germline V gene lookup returns CDR1 KGHSH and CDR2 LQKENI. The CDR3 DNA reads TGTGCCAGCTCACCAAACGTATTGACAGGCTTTGGAAACACCATATATTTT. Protein sequence: CASSPNVLTGFGNTIYF.

This sequence joins TRBV10-2 and TRBJ1-2, with D possibly TRBD1 on 6 matching bases. Trimming removed 5 bases at V and 2 bases at J, with 21 bases between. CDR3 length equals 17 residues. Germline V gene lookup returns CDR1 WSHSY and CDR2 SAAADI. CDR3 protein: CASSPRSTGGRNYGYTF. DNA of the CDR3: TGCGCCAGCAGTCCTCGTTCGACAGGAGGGAGAAACTATGGCTACACCTTC.